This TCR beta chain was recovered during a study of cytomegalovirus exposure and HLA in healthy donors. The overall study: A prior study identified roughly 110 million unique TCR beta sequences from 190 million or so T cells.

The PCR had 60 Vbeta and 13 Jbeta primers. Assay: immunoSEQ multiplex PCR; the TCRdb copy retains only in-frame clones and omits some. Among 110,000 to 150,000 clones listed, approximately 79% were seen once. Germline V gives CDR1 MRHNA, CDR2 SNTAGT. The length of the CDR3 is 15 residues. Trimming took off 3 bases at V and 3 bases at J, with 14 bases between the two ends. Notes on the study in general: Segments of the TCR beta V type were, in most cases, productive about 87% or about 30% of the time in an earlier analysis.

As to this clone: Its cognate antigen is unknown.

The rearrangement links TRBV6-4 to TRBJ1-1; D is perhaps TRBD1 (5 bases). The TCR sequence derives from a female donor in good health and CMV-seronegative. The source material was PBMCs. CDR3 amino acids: CASSENQGKDTEAFF. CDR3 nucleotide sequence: TGTGCCAGCAGTGAAAACCAGGGAAAGGACACTGAAGCTTTCTTT.